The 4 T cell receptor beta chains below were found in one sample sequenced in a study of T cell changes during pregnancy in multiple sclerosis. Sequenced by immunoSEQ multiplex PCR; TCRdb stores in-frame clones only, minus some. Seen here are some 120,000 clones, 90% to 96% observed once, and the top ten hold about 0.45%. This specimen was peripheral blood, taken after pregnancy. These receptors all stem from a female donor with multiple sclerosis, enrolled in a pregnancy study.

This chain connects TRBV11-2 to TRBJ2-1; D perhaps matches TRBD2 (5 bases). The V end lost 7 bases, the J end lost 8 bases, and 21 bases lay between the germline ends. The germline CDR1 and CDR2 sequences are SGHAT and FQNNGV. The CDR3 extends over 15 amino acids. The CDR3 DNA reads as TGTGCCAGCAAGTTAGGTCAACTAGTGCTCGATGAGCAGTTCTTC. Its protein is CASKLGQLVLDEQFF.

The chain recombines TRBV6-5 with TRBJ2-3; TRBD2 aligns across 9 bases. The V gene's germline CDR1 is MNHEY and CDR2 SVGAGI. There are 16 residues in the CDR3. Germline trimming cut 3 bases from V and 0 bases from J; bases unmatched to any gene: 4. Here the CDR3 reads CASSYSGSPSTDTQYF. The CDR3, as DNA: TGTGCCAGCAGTTATAGCGGGAGCCCTAGCACAGATACGCAGTATTTT.

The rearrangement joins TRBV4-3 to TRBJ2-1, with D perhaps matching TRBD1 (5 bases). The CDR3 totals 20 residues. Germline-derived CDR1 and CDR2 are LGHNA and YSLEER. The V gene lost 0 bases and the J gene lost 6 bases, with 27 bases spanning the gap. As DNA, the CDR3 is TGCGCCAGCAGCCAAGATGGGGTCAGGGCCCCATTCATTCGACTCAATGAGCAGTTCTTC. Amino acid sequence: CASSQDGVRAPFIRLNEQFF.

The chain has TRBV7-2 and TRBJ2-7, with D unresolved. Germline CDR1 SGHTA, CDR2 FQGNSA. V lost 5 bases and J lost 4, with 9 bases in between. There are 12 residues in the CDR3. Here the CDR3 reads CASSALLYEQYF. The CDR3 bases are TGTGCCAGCAGCGCCCTATTATACGAGCAGTACTTC.